These 21 T cell receptor beta chains were sequenced from one sample in a study of response to subunit inactivated influenza vaccine. TCRdb itself ran the RT-PCR reads through MiXCR, one entry per CDR3 protein. The data hold hundreds of thousands of distinct CDR3 sequences, with 12% to 15% observed a single time. The input for sequencing was PBMCs from blood, taken roughly 15 days before vaccination. The receptors shown here come from a man over 45 who received an inactivated influenza vaccine.

This clonotype was counted between two and nine times. The chain recombines TRBV20-1 with TRBJ2-1, with 13 bases that match TRBD2. Germline-derived CDR1 and CDR2 are DFQATT and SNEGSKA (reference sequence). Trimming removed 7 bases from V and 4 bases from J; junction bases left unmatched: 4. This CDR3 contains 14 residues. The CDR3 protein is CSVATSGGYNEQFF. The CDR3 bases are TGCAGTGTTGCGACTAGCGGGGGGTACAATGAGCAGTTCTTC.

There are a few counts of this clonotype. V usage is TRBV6-1 and J usage is TRBJ2-7; 9 bases are a match to TRBD1. V lost 6 bases to trimming and J lost 3 bases; unmatched junction nucleotides: 9. The CDR3 is made up of 15 amino acids. Looked up from germline, CDR1 is MNHNS and CDR2 is SASEGT. The CDR3 here is CASRRWGQGLYEQYF. In nucleotides, the CDR3 is TGTGCCAGCAGACGGTGGGGACAGGGCCTCTACGAGCAGTACTTC.

Regarding this clonotype: Possible read error: a much larger clone is one base away. V usage is TRBV29-1 and J usage is TRBJ1-2; D remains unclear. This CDR3 is 13 amino acids long. Germline CDR1 reads SQVTM; CDR2 reads ANQGSEA. CDR3 DNA: TGCAGCGTTGAATCAGGTTTTGGGTATGGCTACATCTTC. Its protein product is CSVESGFGYGYIF.

This clonotype was seen many times. This chain connects TRBV5-1 to TRBJ2-5, with 8 bases that match TRBD1. CDR3 size: 15 residues. Germline V gene sequence: CDR1 SGHRS, CDR2 YFSETQ. Trimming took 4 bases from V and 5 from J; bases not matched to a gene: 10. The CDR3 DNA follows: TGCGCCAGCAGCCGGTGGGACAGGCTAGCGGAGACCCAGTACTTC. This translates into CASSRWDRLAETQYF.

In this sample, this clonotype turned up a few times. The CDR3 spells CASRDRGRLETQYF. The CDR3 bases are TGCGCCAGCAGAGACAGGGGGCGGTTGGAGACCCAGTACTTC. The rearrangement uses TRBV10-2 and TRBJ2-5, with TRBD1 matching over 10 bases. The germline V gene encodes CDR1 WSHSY and CDR2 SAAADI. There are 14 residues in the CDR3. Trimming took 6 bases from V and 5 from J; bases not matched to a gene: 6.

This clonotype came up a few times. V gene TRBV6-5 combines with J gene TRBJ2-4; D possibly uses TRBD1 or TRBD2 (6 bases each). This CDR3 comprises 17 residues. CDR1 and CDR2 from the germline V gene are MNHEY and SVGAGI. Trimming stripped 2 bases from V and 1 base from J, with 15 bases between. CDR3 nucleotides: TGTGCCAGCAGTTACCTTAGGGGGGCCGGGGCCAAAAACATTCAGTACTTC. Its translation: CASSYLRGAGAKNIQYF.

The chain couples TRBV20-1 to TRBJ2-1; maybe TRBD2 (5 bases). V was shortened by 3 bases and J by 0 bases, with 9 bases between the two germline ends. CDR3 length: 14 amino acids. CDR1 DFQATT and CDR2 SNEGSKA come from the germline V gene (reference sequence). The CDR3 nucleotides read TGCAGTGCTAGGACGGGGTACTCCTACAATGAGCAGTTCTTC. It codes for CSARTGYSYNEQFF.

This chain uses TRBV28 with TRBJ2-2, with 14 nucleotides matching TRBD2. Germline CDR1 is MDHEN and CDR2 is SYDVKM. V lost 3 bases to trimming and J lost 3 bases; unmatched junction nucleotides: 3. CDR3 length equals 17 residues. CDR3 bases: TGTGCCAGCAGTTTGGGGGGACTAGCGGGGGACACCGGGGAGCTGTTTTTT. Amino acid sequence: CASSLGGLAGDTGELFF.

This chain links TRBV6-1 with TRBJ2-1; 9 bases align to TRBD2. V shed 4 bases, J shed 10 bases, and the junction held 2 bases outside the gene matches. The CDR3 contains 12 residues. The germline V gene encodes CDR1 MNHNS and CDR2 SASEGT. The CDR3 sequence is CASSALAGEQFF. Here the CDR3 DNA reads TGTGCCAGCAGTGCCCTAGCGGGGGAGCAGTTCTTC.

The chain uses TRBV7-2 and TRBJ2-7; D gene uncertain. V lost 6 bases and J 4 bases, leaving 13 bases between the germline ends. Germline lookup yields CDR1 SGHTA and CDR2 FQGNSA. The CDR3 is made up of 13 amino acids. The CDR3: CASSSRLAYEQYF. CDR3 DNA: TGTGCCAGCAGTTCTCGGTTGGCGTACGAGCAGTACTTC.

The chain couples TRBV28 to TRBJ2-7; 10 positions match TRBD2. With V trimmed by 4 bases and J by 2 bases, 17 bases remained unmatched. CDR3 length: 19 residues. Germline values: CDR1 MDHEN, CDR2 SYDVKM. CDR3 nucleotides: TGTGCCAGCAGTTCCATGCTGAGGACTAGCGGCCAAATAGCCTACGAGCAGTACTTC. This sequence encodes CASSSMLRTSGQIAYEQYF.

V usage is TRBV30 and J usage is TRBJ2-5; 9 nucleotides align to TRBD2. The CDR3 totals 14 residues. The trim removed 2 bases at V and 3 bases at J, leaving 4 bases unmatched. Germline values: CDR1 GTSNPN, CDR2 SVGIG (reference sequence). The CDR3 region is CAWSQTSGKETQYF. The CDR3 DNA is TGTGCCTGGAGTCAGACTAGCGGCAAAGAGACCCAGTACTTC.

This clonotype showed up just a few times. The chain carries TRBV6-1 and TRBJ2-1, with D tentatively TRBD1 (5 bases). This CDR3 spans 12 amino acids. The germline CDR1 and CDR2 sequences are MNHNS and SASEGT. V lost 6 bases and J lost 7, with 10 bases in between. CDR3 in amino acids: CASRIRANEQFF. The DNA of the CDR3 is TGTGCCAGCAGGATCAGGGCTAATGAGCAGTTCTTC.

This clonotype was found a few times. This CDR3 reads CASTPLETVIAKNIQYF. The CDR3 DNA sequence: TGTGCCAGCACCCCCCTAGAGACAGTCATAGCCAAAAACATTCAGTACTTC. The gene calls are TRBV2 and TRBJ2-4, with D possibly being TRBD1 (5 bases). The CDR3 loop spans 17 amino acids. Germline CDR1 is SNHLY and CDR2 is FYNNEI. V was shortened by 7 bases and J by 0 bases, with 19 bases between the two germline ends.

This clonotype has a handful of counts. The chain combines TRBV11-2 with TRBJ1-6; 8 nucleotides match TRBD1. CDR3 length equals 14 residues. J lost 10 bases, V lost 5 bases, and 7 bases had no gene match. The germline CDR1 and CDR2 sequences are SGHAT and FQNNGV. The CDR3 DNA reads TGTGCCAGCAGCACGGGACAGGCCTACTCACCCCTCCACTTT. Its protein is CASSTGQAYSPLHF.

This clonotype has a handful of counts. This sequence joins TRBV5-5 and TRBJ2-2, with D uncertain. From germline, CDR1 is SGHKS and CDR2 YYEKEE (reference sequence). The CDR3 runs to 14 residues. V lost 3 bases and J 0 bases, leaving 6 bases between the germline ends. The CDR3 DNA reads TGTGCCAGCAGCTGGGTCGCGAACACCGGGGAGCTGTTTTTT. Translated, it gives CASSWVANTGELFF. Combining the CDR3 with reference TRBV5-5 and TRBJ2-2 gives the whole variable domain DAGVTQSPTHLIKTRGQQVTLRCSPISGHKSVSWYQQVLGQGPQFIFQYYEKEERGRGNFPDRFSARQFPNYSSELNVNALLLGDSALYLCASSWVANTGELFFGEGSRLTVL.

V and J are TRBV7-2 and TRBJ2-6; D may match TRBD1 or TRBD2 (6 bases each). V lost 3 bases and J 4 bases, leaving 13 bases between the germline ends. The germline CDR1 and CDR2 sequences are SGHTA and FQGNSA. This CDR3 contains 16 residues. In nucleotides, the CDR3 is TGTGCCAGCAGCTTCGGGGGCGCGGGAGGGGCCAACGTCCTGACTTTC. Amino acid sequence: CASSFGGAGGANVLTF.

In this sample, this clonotype turned up a few times. The chain employs TRBV24-1 and TRBJ2-7; unclear D gene. Looked up from germline, CDR1 is KGHDR and CDR2 is SFDVKD. The V gene lost 2 bases and the J gene lost 5 bases, with 12 bases spanning the gap. This CDR3 spans 14 amino acids. CDR3 bases: TGTGCCACCAGTGATTGGGAAGTTATCCACGAGCAGTACTTC. Encoded protein: CATSDWEVIHEQYF.

V is TRBV4-3 and J is TRBJ2-1; 11 nucleotides align to TRBD2. From germline, CDR1 is LGHNA and CDR2 YSLEER. This CDR3 has 15 amino acids. V lost 3 bases and J lost 3; bases outside the gene matches: 1. CDR3 bases: TGCGCCAGCAGCCACACTAGCGGGGGCTACAATGAGCAGTTCTTC. Translation gives CASSHTSGGYNEQFF.

This clonotype occurred many times. V and J are TRBV5-1 and TRBJ2-5, with D tentatively TRBD1 (5 bases). Trimming pared 0 bases from V and 6 bases from J, leaving 12 bases between. CDR3 length: 14 residues. The V gene's germline CDR1 is SGHRS and CDR2 YFSETQ. CDR3 DNA sequence: TGCGCCAGCAGCTTGGAGGCAGGGTTAAAGACCCAGTACTTC. It codes for CASSLEAGLKTQYF.

This clonotype was observed a few times. This rearrangement joins TRBV5-4 to TRBJ2-2, with TRBD1 matching 9 bases. Germline loops: CDR1 SGHNT, CDR2 YYREEE (reference sequence). CDR3 size: 15 residues. Trimming removed 2 bases from V and 6 bases from J; junction bases left unmatched: 5. In DNA, the CDR3 is TGTGCCAGCAGCTTTCGACAGGGGGAACCCGGGGAGCTGTTTTTT. Translated, it gives CASSFRQGEPGELFF.